A single T cell receptor beta chain is shown here with its context. Its specific antigen is unknown. Per-nucleotide qualities are absent, and no much larger clonotype sits a single base away. The sample is drawn from a study of radiation and T cells in renal cell carcinoma (dated by TCRdb to about 2020). For context, the study as a whole: The samples were drawn from a clinical trial, where primary renal cell carcinomas were treated with 15 Gy of stereotactic body radiation therapy and then removed by nephrectomy 4 weeks afterward. In total, roughly 53 samples underwent TCR beta sequencing: approximately 26 tumors plus 27 peripheral blood samples. A total of roughly 4 million unique CDR3 nucleotide sequences, encoding 2,500,000 or so unique CDR3 amino acid sequences, were found across all 50 or so samples.

According to the study, the label for this sample's time point signals: blood 2 weeks post-SBRT. The treatment or condition label here, explained by the study, means: 15 Gy SBRT to primary tumor, nephrectomy 4 weeks later. To follow tumor-enriched clonotypes, peripheral blood was collected serially from radiation-treated patients at baseline and again at 2 weeks and 4 weeks after SBRT. All patients had renal cell carcinoma with clear cell pathology. The QIAamp DNA Blood Mini Kit (Qiagen) was used to prepare genomic DNA for TCR sequencing. Samples were included in the analyses only if all quality control checks were passed. General conclusions and limits of the study: Because pretreatment tumor biopsies were not available, the baseline intratumoral presence of clonotypes could not be determined. Because the trial had a single-armed design, the trial could not examine how radiation dose or scheduling affected the TCR repertoire. Dynamics of the blood repertoire were not tracked past 4 weeks after treatment. An increase in top tumor clonotypes in blood was observed from baseline to 2 weeks post-radiation, followed by contraction by 4 weeks, which was taken to suggest transient expansion of tumor-resident clones.

Following the manufacturer's recommendations, the immunoSEQ kit was used to generate TCR beta libraries from genomic DNA. For library preparation, a first multiplex PCR was performed with proprietary primers, followed by a second PCR in which unique barcodes were added, and bead cleanups were performed after each round. Each sample batch included a kit-provided positive control reaction and a negative control reaction. The final libraries were assessed on an Agilent 4200 TapeStation D1000 ScreenTape, pooled by volume, and quantified by qPCR. An Illumina NextSeq500 fitted with a MidOutput 150-cycle cartridge performed the sequencing, running 156 Read1 cycles and 15 Index1 cycles with the kit's custom primers. The pooled library was loaded at roughly 0.93 pM, with an approximately 20% PhiX control spiked in. The authors' analysis ran thus. Vendor-processed data were analyzed in R, with a clonotype defined as all T cells sharing the same CDR3 nucleotide sequence. In the clone abundance analyses, frequencies were normalized to the 10,000 most abundant clones in each sample. Public T cell clones, averaging fewer than five per sample, were removed before analysis. Tumor-enriched clonotypes and baseline blood-enriched clonotypes were defined as those with an abundance difference of at least 32-fold between compartments. Clonotypes expanded or contracted between blood time points were identified with a beta-binomial differential abundance model. The Baroni-Urbani and Buser coefficient was used to measure tumor-blood repertoire similarity, and groups were compared with two-tailed Wilcoxon tests in R. What TCRdb holds here is the immuneACCESS table cut down to in-frame rearrangements. Part of the clones is not present; checked against another copy, under half of the missing clones reflect an unresolved V gene, and the others are unexplained. V and J calls and clone size follow that table, whereas D and trimming were derived from the DNA. The sample table records tens of thousands of clones; about 86% of these occur just once. The ten most abundant clones make up 20% to 25% of the sample.

V loses 4 bases at its end and J loses 3 bases; junction bases beyond the gene matches: 6. Reading the germline V gene gives CDR1 ENHRY and CDR2 SYGVKD. Taken from cysteine to phenylalanine, the CDR3 has 15 residues. CDR3 DNA only is kept here, 45 bases in frame from base 1. Sequences were derived from blood, sampled from a patient whose treatment included radiotherapy and nephrectomy. The TCR originated in a woman between 50 and 59 years old with renal cell carcinoma. The sequence is built from TRBV10-3 and TRBJ1-2; 9 bases in the junction line up with TRBD1. The CDR3 is CAISAGTGKDYGYTF. The sequence in DNA is TGTGCCATCAGTGCCGGGACAGGGAAAGACTATGGCTACACCTTC.